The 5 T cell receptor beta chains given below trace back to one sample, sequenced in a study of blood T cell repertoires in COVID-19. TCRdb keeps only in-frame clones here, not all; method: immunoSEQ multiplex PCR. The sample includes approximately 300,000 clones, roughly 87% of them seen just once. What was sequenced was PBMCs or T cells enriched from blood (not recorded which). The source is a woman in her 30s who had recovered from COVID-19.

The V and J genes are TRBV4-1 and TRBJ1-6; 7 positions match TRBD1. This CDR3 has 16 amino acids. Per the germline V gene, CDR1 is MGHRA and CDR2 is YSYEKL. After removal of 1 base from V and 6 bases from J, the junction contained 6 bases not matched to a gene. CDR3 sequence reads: CASSQATGIGNSPLHF. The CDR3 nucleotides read TGCGCCAGCAGCCAAGCGACAGGGATAGGTAATTCACCCCTCCACTTT.

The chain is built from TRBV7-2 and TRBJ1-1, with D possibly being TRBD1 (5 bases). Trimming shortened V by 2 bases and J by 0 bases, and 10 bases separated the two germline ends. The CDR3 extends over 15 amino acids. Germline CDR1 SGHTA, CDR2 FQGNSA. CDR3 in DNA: TGTGCCAGCAGCTTACAGGGTAGGGTGAACACTGAAGCTTTCTTT. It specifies CASSLQGRVNTEAFF.

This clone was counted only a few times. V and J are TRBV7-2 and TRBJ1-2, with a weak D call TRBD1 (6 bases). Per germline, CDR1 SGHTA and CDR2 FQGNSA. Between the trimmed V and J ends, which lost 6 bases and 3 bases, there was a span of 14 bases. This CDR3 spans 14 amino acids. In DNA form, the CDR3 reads TGTGCCAGCAGTCCAAACAGGGTGGACTATGGCTACACCTTC. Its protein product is CASSPNRVDYGYTF.

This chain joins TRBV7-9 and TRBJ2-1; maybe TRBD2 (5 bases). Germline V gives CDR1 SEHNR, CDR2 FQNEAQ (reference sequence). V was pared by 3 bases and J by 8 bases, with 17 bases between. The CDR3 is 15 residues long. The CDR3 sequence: CASSFPGVGVDEQFF. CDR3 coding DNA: TGTGCCAGCAGCTTTCCCGGGGTCGGAGTCGATGAGCAGTTCTTC.

CDR3 nucleotides: TGCGCCAGCAGACGGACAGGAGGCTATGGCTACACCTTC. Protein: CASRRTGGYGYTF. This chain connects TRBV4-1 to TRBJ1-2, with 7 bases fitting TRBD1. CDR1 and CDR2 (germline): MGHRA, YSYEKL. Trimming cost V 6 bases and J 4 bases; bases outside gene matches: 5. The CDR3 loop spans 13 amino acids.